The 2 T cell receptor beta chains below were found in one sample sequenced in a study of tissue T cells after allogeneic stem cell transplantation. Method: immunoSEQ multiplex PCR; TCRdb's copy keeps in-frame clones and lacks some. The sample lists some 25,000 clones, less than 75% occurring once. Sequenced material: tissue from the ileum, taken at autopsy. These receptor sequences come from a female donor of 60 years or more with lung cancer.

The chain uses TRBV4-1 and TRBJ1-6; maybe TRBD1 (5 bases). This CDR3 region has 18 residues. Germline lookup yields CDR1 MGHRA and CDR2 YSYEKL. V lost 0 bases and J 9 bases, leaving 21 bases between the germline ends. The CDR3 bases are TGCGCCAGCAGCCAAGATGGACGAAGGGGCAGGGCGGCTTCACCCCTCCACTTT. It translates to CASSQDGRRGRAASPLHF.

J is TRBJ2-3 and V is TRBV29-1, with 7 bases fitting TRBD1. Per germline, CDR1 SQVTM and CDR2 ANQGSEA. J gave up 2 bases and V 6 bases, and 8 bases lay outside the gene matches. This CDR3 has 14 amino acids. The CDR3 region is CSVLTGRFTDTQYF. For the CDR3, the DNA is TGCAGCGTCCTGACAGGGAGATTCACAGATACGCAGTATTTT.